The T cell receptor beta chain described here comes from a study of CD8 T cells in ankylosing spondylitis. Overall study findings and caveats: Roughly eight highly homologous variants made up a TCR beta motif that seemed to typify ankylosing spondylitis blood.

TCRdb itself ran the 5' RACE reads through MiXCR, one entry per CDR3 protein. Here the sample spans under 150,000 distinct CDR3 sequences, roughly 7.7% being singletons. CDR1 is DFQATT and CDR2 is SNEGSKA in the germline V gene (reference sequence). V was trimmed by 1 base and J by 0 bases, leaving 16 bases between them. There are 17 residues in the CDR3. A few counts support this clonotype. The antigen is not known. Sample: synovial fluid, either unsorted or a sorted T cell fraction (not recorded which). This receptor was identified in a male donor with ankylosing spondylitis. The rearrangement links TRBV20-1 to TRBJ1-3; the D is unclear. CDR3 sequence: CSARALADYSSGNTIYF. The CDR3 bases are TGCAGTGCTAGAGCCCTGGCGGACTATAGCTCTGGAAACACCATATATTTT.